Sequencing of this T cell receptor beta chain was carried out in a study of OX40 agonist ivuxolimab in advanced cancers. Whole-study findings and limits: Clonal expansion was seen in CD4+ and CD8+ blood T cells by week 6 at 0.1 to 3.0 mg/kg.

Only in-frame clones appear in the TCRdb table, and some are missing; sequencing was by immunoSEQ multiplex PCR. The sample yields tens of thousands of clones, 85% seen once. The CDR3 runs to 13 residues. Trimming shortened V by 8 bases and J by 2 bases, and 10 bases separated the two germline ends. Germline loops: CDR1 MNHEY, CDR2 SVGAGI. Points on this clone: Its specificity is not known.

The V gene is TRBV6-5, the J gene TRBJ1-3; no reliable D call. The starting material was CD4+ or CD8+ T cells sorted from blood, obtained in a trial of the OX40 agonist ivuxolimab. This TCR was sampled from an adult with an advanced solid tumor such as melanoma, head and neck, liver or kidney cancer. CDR3 nucleotides: TGTGCCAGCCTCCGGTATGCTGGAAACACCATATATTTT. Its protein is CASLRYAGNTIYF.